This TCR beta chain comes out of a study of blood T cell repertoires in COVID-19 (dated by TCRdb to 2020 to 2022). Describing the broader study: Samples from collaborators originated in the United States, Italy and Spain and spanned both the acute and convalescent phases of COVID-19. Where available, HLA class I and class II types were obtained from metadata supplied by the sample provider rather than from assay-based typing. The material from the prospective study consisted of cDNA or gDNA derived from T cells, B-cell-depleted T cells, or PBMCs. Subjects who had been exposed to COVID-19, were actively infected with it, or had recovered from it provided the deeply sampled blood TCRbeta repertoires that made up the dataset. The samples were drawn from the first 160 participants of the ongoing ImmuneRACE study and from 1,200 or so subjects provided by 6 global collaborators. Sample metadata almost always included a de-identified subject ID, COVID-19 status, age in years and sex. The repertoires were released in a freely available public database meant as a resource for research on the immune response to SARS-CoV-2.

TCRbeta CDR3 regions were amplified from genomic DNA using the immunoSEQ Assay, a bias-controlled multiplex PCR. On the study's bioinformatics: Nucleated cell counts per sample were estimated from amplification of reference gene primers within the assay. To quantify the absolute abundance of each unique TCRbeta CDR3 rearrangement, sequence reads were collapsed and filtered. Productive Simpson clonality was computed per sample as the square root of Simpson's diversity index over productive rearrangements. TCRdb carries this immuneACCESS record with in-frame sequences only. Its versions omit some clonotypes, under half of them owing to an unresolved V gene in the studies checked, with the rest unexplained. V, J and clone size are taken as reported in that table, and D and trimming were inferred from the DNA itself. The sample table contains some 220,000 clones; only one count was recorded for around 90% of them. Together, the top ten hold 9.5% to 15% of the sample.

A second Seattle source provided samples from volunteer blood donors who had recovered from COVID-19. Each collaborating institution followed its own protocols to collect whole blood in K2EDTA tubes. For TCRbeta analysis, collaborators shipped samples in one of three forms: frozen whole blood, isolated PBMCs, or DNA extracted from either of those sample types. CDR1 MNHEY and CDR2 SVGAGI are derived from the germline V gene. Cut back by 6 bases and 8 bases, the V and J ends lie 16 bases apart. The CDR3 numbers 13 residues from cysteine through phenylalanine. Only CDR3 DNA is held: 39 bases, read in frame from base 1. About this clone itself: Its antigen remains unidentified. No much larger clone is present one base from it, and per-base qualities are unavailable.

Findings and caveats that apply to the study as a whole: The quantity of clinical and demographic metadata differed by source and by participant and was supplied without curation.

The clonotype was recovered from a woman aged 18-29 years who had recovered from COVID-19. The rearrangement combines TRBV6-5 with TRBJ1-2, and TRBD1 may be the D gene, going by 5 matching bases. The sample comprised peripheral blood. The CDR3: CASSPNQGGGYTF. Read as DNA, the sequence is TGTGCCAGCAGCCCAAACCAGGGTGGGGGCTACACCTTC.